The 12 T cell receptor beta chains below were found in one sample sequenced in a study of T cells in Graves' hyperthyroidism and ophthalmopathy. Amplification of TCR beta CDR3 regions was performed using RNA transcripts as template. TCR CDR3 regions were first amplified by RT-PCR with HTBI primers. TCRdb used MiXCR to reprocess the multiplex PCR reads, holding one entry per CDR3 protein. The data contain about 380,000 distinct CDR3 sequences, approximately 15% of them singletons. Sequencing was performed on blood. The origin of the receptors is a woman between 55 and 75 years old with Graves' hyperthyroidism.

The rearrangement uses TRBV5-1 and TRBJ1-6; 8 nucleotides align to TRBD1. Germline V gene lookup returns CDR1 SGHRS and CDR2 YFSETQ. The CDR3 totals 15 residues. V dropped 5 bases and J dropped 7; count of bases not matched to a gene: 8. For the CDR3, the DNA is TGCGCCAGCAGTTCAGACAGGGGTGGAAATTCACCCCTCCACTTT. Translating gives CASSSDRGGNSPLHF. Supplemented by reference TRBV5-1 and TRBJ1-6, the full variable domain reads KAGVTQTPRYLIKTRGQQVTLSCSPISGHRSVSWYQQTPGQGLQFLFEYFSETQRNKGNFPGRFSGRQFSNSRSEMNVSTLELGDSALYLCASSSDRGGNSPLHFGNGTRLTVT.

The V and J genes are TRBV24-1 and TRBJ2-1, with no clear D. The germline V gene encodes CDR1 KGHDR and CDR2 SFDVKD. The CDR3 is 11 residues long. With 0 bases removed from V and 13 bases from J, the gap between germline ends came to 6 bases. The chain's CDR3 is CATSDLREQFF. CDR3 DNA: TGTGCCACCAGTGATTTGAGAGAACAGTTCTTC.

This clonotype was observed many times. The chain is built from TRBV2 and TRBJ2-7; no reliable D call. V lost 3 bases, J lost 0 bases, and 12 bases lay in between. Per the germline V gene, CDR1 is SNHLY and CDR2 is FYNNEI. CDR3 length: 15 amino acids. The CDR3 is CASSEGVLSSYEQYF. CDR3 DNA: TGTGCCAGCAGTGAGGGTGTTCTGAGCTCCTACGAGCAGTACTTC.

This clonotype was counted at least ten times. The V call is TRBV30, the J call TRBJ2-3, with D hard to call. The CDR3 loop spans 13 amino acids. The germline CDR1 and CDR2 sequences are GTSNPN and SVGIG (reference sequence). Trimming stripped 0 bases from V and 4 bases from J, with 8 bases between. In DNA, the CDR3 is TGTGCCTGGAGTGTCCGGACCGCAGATACGCAGTATTTT. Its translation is CAWSVRTADTQYF.

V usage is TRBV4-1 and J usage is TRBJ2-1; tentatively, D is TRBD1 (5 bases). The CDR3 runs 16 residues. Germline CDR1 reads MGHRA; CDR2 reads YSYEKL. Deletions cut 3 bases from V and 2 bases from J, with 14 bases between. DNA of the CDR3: TGCGCCAGCAGCCAGGCCAGGGTTAACGCCTACAATGAGCAGTTCTTC. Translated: CASSQARVNAYNEQFF.

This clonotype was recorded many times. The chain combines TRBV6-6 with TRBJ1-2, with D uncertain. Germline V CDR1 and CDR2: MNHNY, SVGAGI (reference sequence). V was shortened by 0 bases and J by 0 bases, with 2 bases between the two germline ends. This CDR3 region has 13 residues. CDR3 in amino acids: CASSYSTNYGYTF. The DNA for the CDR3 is TGTGCCAGCAGTTACTCGACTAACTATGGCTACACCTTC.

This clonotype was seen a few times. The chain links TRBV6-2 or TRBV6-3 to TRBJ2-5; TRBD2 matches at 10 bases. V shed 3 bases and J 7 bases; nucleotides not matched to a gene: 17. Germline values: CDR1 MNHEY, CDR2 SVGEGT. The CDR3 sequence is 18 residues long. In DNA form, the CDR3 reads TGTGCCAGCAGTTATCCCTGGACTAGCGGAACGAAGGGGGGGACCCAGTACTTC. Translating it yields CASSYPWTSGTKGGTQYF.

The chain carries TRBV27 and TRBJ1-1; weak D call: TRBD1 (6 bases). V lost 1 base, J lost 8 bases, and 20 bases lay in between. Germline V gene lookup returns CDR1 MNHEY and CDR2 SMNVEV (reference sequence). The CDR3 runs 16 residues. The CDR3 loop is CASSLWGGRGLSEAFF. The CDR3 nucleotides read TGTGCCAGCAGTTTATGGGGTGGCAGGGGATTATCCGAAGCTTTCTTT.

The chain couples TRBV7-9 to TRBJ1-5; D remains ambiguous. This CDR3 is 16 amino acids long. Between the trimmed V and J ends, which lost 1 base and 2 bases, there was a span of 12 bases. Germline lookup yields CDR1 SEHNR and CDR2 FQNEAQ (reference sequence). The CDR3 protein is CASSLGPFGGNQPQHF. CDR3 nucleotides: TGTGCCAGCAGCTTAGGGCCTTTCGGGGGCAATCAGCCCCAGCATTTT.

The CDR3 region is CASSFFNQPQHF. CDR3 nucleotide sequence: TGTGCCAGCAGTTTCTTCAATCAGCCCCAGCATTTT. The chain has TRBV6-2 or TRBV6-3 and TRBJ1-5; D unresolved. V lost 4 bases, J lost 3 bases, and 4 bases lay in between. CDR1 is MNHEY, CDR2 SVGEGT, per germline. The CDR3 is 12 amino acids.

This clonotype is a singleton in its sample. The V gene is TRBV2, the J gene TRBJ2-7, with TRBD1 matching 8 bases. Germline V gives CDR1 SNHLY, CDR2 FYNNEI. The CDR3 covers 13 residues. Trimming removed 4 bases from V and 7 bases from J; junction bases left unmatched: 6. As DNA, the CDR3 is TGTGCCAGCAGTGGGCAGGGGGCAAGTGAGCAGTACTTC. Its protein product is CASSGQGASEQYF.

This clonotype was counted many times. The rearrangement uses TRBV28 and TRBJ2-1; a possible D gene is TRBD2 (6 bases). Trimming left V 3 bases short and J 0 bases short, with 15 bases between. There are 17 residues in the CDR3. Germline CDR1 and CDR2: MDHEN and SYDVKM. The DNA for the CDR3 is TGTGCCAGCAGTTTTGGTTGGGTAGCGGACTCCTACAATGAGCAGTTCTTC. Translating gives CASSFGWVADSYNEQFF. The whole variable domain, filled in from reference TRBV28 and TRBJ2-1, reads DVKVTQSSRYLVKRTGEKVFLECVQDMDHENMFWYRQDPGLGLRLIYFSYDVKMKEKGDIPEGYSVSREKKERFSLILESASTNQTSMYLCASSFGWVADSYNEQFFGPGTRLTVL.